This TCR beta chain was observed in a study of T cells in Graves' hyperthyroidism and ophthalmopathy. Worth noting for this clonotype: The junction does not match germline at one end; this may be a read error.

TCR beta CDR3 regions were amplified from RNA. The HTBI primer set drove a first-round RT-PCR of the TCR CDR3. Using its own MiXCR run on the multiplex PCR reads, TCRdb lists one record per CDR3 protein. The data contain around 500,000 distinct CDR3 sequences, less than 25% of them singletons. The CDR3 covers 15 residues. Looked up from germline, CDR1 is SNHLY and CDR2 is FYNNEI. The specimen was blood. The receptor was derived from a woman between 65 and 79 years old with Graves' ophthalmopathy. The chain employs TRBV2 and TRBJ2-7, with D unclear. The CDR3 spells CASSQAPALGYEQYF. The CDR3 DNA follows: TGCGCCAGCAGCCAAGCACCCGCCTTGGGCTACGAGCAGTACTTC.